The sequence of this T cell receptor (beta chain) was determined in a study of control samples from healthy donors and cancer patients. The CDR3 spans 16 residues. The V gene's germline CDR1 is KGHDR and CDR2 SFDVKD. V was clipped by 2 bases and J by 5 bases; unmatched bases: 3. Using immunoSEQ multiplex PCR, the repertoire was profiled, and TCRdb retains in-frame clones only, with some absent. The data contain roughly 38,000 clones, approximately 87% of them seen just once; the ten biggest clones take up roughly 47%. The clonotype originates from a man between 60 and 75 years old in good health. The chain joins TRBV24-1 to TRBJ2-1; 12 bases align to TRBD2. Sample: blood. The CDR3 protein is CATSDSSGGAHNEQFF. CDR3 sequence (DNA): TGTGCCACCAGTGATTCTAGCGGGGGGGCCCACAATGAGCAGTTCTTC.